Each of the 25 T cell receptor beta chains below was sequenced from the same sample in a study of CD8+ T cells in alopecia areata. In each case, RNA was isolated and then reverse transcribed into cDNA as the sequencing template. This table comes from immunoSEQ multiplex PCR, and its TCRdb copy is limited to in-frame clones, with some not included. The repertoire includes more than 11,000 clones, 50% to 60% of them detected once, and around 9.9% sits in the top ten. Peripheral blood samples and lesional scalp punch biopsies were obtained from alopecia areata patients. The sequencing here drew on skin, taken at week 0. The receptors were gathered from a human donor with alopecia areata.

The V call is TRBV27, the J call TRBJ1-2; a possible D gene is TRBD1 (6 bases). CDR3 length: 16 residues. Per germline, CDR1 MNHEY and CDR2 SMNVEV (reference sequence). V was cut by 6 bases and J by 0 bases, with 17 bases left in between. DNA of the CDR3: TGTGCCAGCAGCCAACAGGGATTTCCAGCTAACTATGGCTACACCTTC. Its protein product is CASSQQGFPANYGYTF.

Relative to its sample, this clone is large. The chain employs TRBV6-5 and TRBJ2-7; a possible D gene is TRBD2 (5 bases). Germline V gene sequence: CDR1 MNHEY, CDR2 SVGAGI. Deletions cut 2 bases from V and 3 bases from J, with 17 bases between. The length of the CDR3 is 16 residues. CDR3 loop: CASSYGRGFRNYEQYF. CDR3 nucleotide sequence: TGTGCCAGCAGTTACGGCCGAGGGTTCCGCAACTACGAGCAGTACTTC.

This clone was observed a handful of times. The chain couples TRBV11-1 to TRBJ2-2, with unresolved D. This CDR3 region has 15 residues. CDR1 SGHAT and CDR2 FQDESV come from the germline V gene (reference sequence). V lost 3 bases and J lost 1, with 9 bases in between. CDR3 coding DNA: TGTGCCAGCAGCTTTCGAGGTCTGAACACCGGGGAGCTGTTTTTT. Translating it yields CASSFRGLNTGELFF.

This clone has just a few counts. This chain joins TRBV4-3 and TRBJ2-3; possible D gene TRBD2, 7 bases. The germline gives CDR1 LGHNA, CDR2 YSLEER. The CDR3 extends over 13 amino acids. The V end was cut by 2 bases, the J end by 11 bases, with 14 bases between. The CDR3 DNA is TGCGCCAGCAGCCAACTGGGGGAGGGGGGGCAGTATTTT. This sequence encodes CASSQLGEGGQYF.

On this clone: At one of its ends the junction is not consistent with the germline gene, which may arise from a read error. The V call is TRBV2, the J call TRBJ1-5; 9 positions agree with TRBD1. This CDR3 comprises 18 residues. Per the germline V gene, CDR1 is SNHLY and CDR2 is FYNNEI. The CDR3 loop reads CASSEGTGWGRSNQPQHF. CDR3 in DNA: TGTGCCAGCAGCGAAGGGACAGGGTGGGGGAGAAGCAATCAGCCCCAGCATTTT.

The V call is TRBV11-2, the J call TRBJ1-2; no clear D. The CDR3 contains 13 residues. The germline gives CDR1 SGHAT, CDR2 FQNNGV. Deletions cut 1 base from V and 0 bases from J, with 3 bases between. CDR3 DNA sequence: TGTGCCAGCAGCTTAGGCCCTAACTATGGCTACACCTTC. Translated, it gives CASSLGPNYGYTF.

CDR3 in DNA: TGTGCCAGCAGCCAAGGGTTTCGGTCTGGCGGGGACGAGACCCAGTACTTC. Translated, it gives CASSQGFRSGGDETQYF. The chain couples TRBV4-2 to TRBJ2-5; D perhaps matches TRBD2 (6 bases). The CDR3 has 17 amino acids. V was shortened by 1 base and J by 5 bases, with 20 bases between the two germline ends. Germline V gene sequence: CDR1 LGHNA, CDR2 YNFKEQ.

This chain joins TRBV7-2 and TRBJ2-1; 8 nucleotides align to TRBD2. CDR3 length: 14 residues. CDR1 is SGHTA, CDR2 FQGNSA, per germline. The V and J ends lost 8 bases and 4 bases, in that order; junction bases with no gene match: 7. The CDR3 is CASLDGGGYNEQFF. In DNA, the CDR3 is TGTGCCAGCTTAGACGGGGGGGGTTACAATGAGCAGTTCTTC.

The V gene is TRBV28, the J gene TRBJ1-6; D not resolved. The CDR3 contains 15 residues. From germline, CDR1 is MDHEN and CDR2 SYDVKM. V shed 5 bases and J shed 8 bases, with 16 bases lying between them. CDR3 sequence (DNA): TGTGCCAGCAGTCTCCCTGCGACCGGGTATTCACCCCTCCACTTT. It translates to CASSLPATGYSPLHF. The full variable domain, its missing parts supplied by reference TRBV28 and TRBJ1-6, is DVKVTQSSRYLVKRTGEKVFLECVQDMDHENMFWYRQDPGLGLRLIYFSYDVKMKEKGDIPEGYSVSREKKERFSLILESASTNQTSMYLCASSLPATGYSPLHFGNGTRLTVT.

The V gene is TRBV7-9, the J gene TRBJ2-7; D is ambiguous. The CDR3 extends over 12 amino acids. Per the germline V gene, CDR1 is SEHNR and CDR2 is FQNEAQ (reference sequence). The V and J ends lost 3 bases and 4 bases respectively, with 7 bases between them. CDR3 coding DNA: TGTGCCAGCAGCTTTCTCCATTACGAGCAGTACTTC. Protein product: CASSFLHYEQYF.

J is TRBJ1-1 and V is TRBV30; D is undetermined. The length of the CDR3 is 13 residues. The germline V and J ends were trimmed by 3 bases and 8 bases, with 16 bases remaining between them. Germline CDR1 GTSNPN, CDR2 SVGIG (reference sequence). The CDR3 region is CAWRPAAINEAFF. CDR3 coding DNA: TGTGCCTGGAGACCAGCCGCGATAAACGAAGCTTTCTTT.

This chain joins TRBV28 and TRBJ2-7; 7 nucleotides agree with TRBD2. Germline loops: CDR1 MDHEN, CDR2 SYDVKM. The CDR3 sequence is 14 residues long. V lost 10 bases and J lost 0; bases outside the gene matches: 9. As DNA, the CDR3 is TGTGCCACTTACCCGGGGGGAACCTCCTACGAGCAGTACTTC. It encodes CATYPGGTSYEQYF.

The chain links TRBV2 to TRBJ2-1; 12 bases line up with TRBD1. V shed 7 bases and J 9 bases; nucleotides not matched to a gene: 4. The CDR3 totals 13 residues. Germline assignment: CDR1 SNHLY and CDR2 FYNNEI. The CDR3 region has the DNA TGTGCCAGCAAGGGACAGGGGGCTGGTGAGCAGTTCTTC. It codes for CASKGQGAGEQFF.

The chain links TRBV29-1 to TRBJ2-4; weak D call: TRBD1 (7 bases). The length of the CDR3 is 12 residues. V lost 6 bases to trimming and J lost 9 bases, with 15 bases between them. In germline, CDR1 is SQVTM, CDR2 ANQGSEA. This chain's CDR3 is CSVPTGTGIQYF. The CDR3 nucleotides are TGCAGCGTCCCGACAGGGACTGGCATTCAGTACTTC.

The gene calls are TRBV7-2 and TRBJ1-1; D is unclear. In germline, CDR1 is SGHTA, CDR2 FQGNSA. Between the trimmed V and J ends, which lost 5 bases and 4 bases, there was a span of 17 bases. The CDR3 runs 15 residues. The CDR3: CASSPFLGNPTEAFF. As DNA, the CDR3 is TGTGCCAGCAGCCCTTTTCTTGGGAATCCCACTGAAGCTTTCTTT.

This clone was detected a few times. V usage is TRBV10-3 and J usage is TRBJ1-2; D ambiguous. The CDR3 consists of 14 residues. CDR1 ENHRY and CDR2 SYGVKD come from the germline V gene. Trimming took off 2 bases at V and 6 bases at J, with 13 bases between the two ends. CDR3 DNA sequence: TGTGCCATCAGTGAGGAGGGAGGGTTAAATGGCTACACCTTC. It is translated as CAISEEGGLNGYTF.

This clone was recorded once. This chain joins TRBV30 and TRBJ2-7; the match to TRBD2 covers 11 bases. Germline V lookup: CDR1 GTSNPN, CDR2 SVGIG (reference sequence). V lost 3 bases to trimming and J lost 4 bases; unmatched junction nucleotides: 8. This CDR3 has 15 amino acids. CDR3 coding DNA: TGTGCCTGGAGAAGCTTTAGCGGGGGGGCGTACGAGCAGTACTTC. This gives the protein CAWRSFSGGAYEQYF.

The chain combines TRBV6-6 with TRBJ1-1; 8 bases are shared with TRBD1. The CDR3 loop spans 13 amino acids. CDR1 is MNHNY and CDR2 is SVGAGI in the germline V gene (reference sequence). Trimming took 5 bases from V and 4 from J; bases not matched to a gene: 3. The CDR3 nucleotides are TGTGCCAGCAGTCGGACAGGGAGCACTGAAGCTTTCTTT. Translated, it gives CASSRTGSTEAFF.

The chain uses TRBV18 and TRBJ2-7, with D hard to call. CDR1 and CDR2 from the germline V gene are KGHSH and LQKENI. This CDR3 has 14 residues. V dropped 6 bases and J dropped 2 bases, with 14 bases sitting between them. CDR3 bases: TGTGCCAGCTCCCCCCCCGACTCTACCTACGAGCAGTACTTC. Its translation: CASSPPDSTYEQYF. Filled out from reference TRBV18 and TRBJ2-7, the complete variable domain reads NAGVMQNPRHLVRRRGQEARLRCSPMKGHSHVYWYRQLPEEGLKFMVYLQKENIIDESGMPKERFSAEFPKEGPSILRIQQVVRGDSAAYFCASSPPDSTYEQYFGPGTRLTVT.

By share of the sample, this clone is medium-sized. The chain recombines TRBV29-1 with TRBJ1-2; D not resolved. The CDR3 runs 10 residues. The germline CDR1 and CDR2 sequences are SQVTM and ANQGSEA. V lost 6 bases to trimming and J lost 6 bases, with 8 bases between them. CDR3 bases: TGCAGCGTCCTTCTAAATGGCTACACCTTC. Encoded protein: CSVLLNGYTF.

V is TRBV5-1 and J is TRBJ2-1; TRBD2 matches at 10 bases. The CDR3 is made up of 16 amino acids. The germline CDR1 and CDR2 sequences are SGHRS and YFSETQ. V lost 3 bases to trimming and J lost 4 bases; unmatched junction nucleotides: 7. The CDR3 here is CASSWKLAGAYNEQFF. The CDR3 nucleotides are TGCGCCAGCAGCTGGAAGCTAGCGGGGGCATACAATGAGCAGTTCTTC.

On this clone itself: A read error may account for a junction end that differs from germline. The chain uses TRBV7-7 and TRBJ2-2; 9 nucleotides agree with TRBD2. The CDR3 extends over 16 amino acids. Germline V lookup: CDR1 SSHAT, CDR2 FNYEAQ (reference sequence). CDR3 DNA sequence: TGTGCTAGCAGCATACGTAGCGGGGGGAACACCGGGGAGCTGTTTTTT. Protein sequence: CASSIRSGGNTGELFF. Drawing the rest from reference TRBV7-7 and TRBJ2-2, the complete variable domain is GAGVSQSPRYKVTKRGQDVTLRCDPISSHATLYWYQQALGQGPEFLTYFNYEAQPDKSGLPSDRFSAERPEGSISTLTIQRTEQRDSAMYRCASSIRSGGNTGELFFGEGSRLTVL.

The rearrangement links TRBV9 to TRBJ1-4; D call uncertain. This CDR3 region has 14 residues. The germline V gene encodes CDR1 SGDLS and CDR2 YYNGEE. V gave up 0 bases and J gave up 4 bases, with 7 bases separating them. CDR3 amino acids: CASSVGGYNEKLFF. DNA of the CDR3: TGTGCCAGCAGCGTAGGAGGATATAATGAAAAACTGTTTTTT.

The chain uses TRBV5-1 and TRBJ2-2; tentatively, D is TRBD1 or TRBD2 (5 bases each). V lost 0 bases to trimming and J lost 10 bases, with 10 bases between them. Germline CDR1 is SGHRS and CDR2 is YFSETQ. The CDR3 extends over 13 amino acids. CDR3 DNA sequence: TGCGCCAGCAGCTTGGGCGCAGGGACGGAGCTGTTTTTT. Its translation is CASSLGAGTELFF.

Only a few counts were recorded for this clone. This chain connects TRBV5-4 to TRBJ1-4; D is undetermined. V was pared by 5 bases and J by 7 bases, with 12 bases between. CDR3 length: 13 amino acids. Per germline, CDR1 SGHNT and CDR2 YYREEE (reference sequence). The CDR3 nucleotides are TGTGCCAGCAGACCAGGCTCAGGTGAAAAACTGTTTTTT. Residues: CASRPGSGEKLFF.